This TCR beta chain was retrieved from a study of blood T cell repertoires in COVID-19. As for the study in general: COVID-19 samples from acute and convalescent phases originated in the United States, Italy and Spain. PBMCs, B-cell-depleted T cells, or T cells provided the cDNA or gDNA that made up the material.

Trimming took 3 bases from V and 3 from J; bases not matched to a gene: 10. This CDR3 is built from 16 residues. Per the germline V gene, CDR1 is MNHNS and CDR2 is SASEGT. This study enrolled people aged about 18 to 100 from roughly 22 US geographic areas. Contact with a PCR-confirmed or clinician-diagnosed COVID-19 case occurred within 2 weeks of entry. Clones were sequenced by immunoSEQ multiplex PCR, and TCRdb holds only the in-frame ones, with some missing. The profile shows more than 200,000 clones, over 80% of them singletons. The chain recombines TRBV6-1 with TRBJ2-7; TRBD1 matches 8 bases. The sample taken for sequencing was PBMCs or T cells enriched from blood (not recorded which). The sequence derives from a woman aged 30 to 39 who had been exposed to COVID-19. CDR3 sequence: CASSDGQGSWYYEQYF. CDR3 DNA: TGTGCCAGCAGTGATGGACAGGGATCCTGGTACTACGAGCAGTACTTC.